The clone carrying this TCR beta chain has at least ten counts. Antigen specificity is unknown. The sample comes from a study of human T cells and chemical hapten exposure. Across the whole study: There were per-sample TCR yield variations, arising mainly from small pooled library volume differences. Points from the study as a whole: The number of TCRs over 1 in 1000 frequency stayed unchanged after DPC.

RNA extraction used unfractionated whole blood as the source of total RNA. The study used a library that attached unique molecular identifiers to individual cDNA molecules. Methods used by the authors: Samples ranged from 23,224 to 690,600 TCRs, with a median of approximately 90,000. TCRdb called the 5' RACE reads again in MiXCR, with one record for every CDR3 protein. For this entry, the V and J calls and clone size follow TCRdb and not the study's own pipeline. The sample contains about 140,000 distinct CDR3 sequences, around 4.1% of which appear only once. V was cut by 0 bases and J by 8 bases, with 8 bases left in between. CDR1 and CDR2 (germline): ENHRY, SYGVKD. CDR3 size: 14 residues.

The J gene is TRBJ1-6, the V gene TRBV10-3, with no clear D. This receptor was identified in a female donor in good health. CDR3 in DNA: TGTGCCATCAGTGAGTCGTATGAGGATTCACCCCTCCACTTT. Translated, it gives CAISESYEDSPLHF.